These 30 T cell receptor beta chains originate from one sample sequenced in a study of blood T cell repertoires in COVID-19. Here immunoSEQ multiplex PCR was the method, and the copy in TCRdb shows in-frame clones only, minus some. The sample has tens of thousands of clones; about four fifths are singletons. Sequenced sample: peripheral blood. These receptors were obtained from a woman in her 70s with acute or convalescent COVID-19.

This chain uses TRBV7-2 with TRBJ2-5; TRBD2 aligns across 9 bases. Per the germline V gene, CDR1 is SGHTA and CDR2 is FQGNSA. This CDR3 is built from 16 residues. Unmatched junction bases numbered 10, after V lost 4 bases and J lost 4 bases. DNA of the CDR3: TGTGCCAGCAGCTCCCTACCGCCAGCGGGAGGAGAGACCCAGTACTTC. It specifies CASSSLPPAGGETQYF.

The chain combines TRBV16 with TRBJ2-6; D perhaps matches TRBD1 (5 bases). This CDR3 region has 18 residues. V was clipped by 2 bases and J by 1 base, with 15 bases between them. In germline, CDR1 is KGHSY, CDR2 FQNENV. The DNA for the CDR3 is TGTGCCAGCAGCCAACTAAAGACAGTAGGGTCTGGGGCCAACGTCCTGACTTTC. It yields the protein CASSQLKTVGSGANVLTF.

CDR3 sequence: CASSLAATGTGNTIYF. For the CDR3, the DNA is TGTGCCAGCAGCTTGGCCGCGACGGGAACTGGAAACACCATATATTTT. The chain employs TRBV5-5 and TRBJ1-3, with D hard to call. CDR1 and CDR2 (germline): SGHKS, YYEKEE (reference sequence). The CDR3 length is 16 residues. V was shortened by 0 bases and J by 2 bases, with 12 bases between the two germline ends.

V and J are TRBV5-1 and TRBJ1-4; TRBD1 agrees at 7 bases. V lost 1 base to trimming and J lost 3 bases; unmatched junction nucleotides: 3. Germline CDR1 is SGHRS and CDR2 is YFSETQ. The CDR3 spans 15 residues. CDR3 loop: CASSLIQGANEKLFF. The CDR3 DNA is TGCGCCAGCAGCTTGATTCAGGGGGCTAATGAAAAACTGTTTTTT. The full variable domain, in which reference TRBV5-1 and TRBJ1-4 provide the parts outside the CDR3, is KAGVTQTPRYLIKTRGQQVTLSCSPISGHRSVSWYQQTPGQGLQFLFEYFSETQRNKGNFPGRFSGRQFSNSRSEMNVSTLELGDSALYLCASSLIQGANEKLFFGSGTQLSVL.

Only a few counts were recorded for this clone. V and J are TRBV25-1 and TRBJ2-5; 7 nucleotides align to TRBD2. Germline assignment: CDR1 MGHDK and CDR2 SYGVNS. Losses at the gene ends were 6 bases for V and 4 bases for J; bases not matched to a gene: 8. CDR3 length: 14 residues. CDR3 DNA: TGTGCCAGCAGAGCCCCGGGGAGGGGAGAGACCCAGTACTTC. It encodes CASRAPGRGETQYF.

V gene TRBV5-4 combines with J gene TRBJ2-5; 10 bases are a match to TRBD1. V trimming: 3 bases; J trimming: 4 bases; junction bases outside the gene matches: 3. Germline V CDR1 and CDR2: SGHNT, YYREEE (reference sequence). The CDR3 loop spans 14 amino acids. The CDR3 region has the DNA TGTGCCAGCAGCTGGGGACAGGGGAGAGAGACCCAGTACTTC. It is translated as CASSWGQGRETQYF.

V gene TRBV6-1 combines with J gene TRBJ2-3; the D gene is possibly TRBD1 (6 bases). The CDR3 contains 15 residues. Looked up from germline, CDR1 is MNHNS and CDR2 is SASEGT. V was clipped by 3 bases and J by 0 bases, with 10 bases between them. In DNA, the CDR3 is TGTGCCAGCAGTGAGACAGGACCCAGCACAGATACGCAGTATTTT. It codes for CASSETGPSTDTQYF.

On this clone itself: This sample also contains other DNA sequences that code for the same CDR3. The CDR3 loop reads CASSLGQGGQPQHF. The CDR3 region has the DNA TGTGCCAGCAGCTTAGGGCAGGGAGGCCAGCCCCAGCATTTT. The genes are TRBV7-9 and TRBJ1-5, with D possibly matching TRBD1 (5 bases). The CDR3 contains 14 residues. V was shortened by 1 base and J by 7 bases, with 11 bases between the two germline ends. Germline V gene lookup returns CDR1 SEHNR and CDR2 FQNEAQ (reference sequence).

The chain has TRBV21-1 and TRBJ2-7; the table's D call, TRBD1, was not checked against the DNA. TRBV21-1 is a listed pseudogene. This CDR3 has 15 amino acids. In DNA, the CDR3 is TGTGCCAGCAGCAAAGCGGCACAGGAGACCTACGAGCAGTACTTC. Amino acid sequence: CASSKAAQETYEQYF.

This chain links TRBV7-9 with TRBJ1-1, with 8 bases lining up with TRBD1. Germline CDR1 and CDR2: SEHNR and FQNEAQ (reference sequence). The CDR3 totals 16 residues. The J segment lost 5 bases and the V segment lost 4 bases, leaving 12 bases of the junction unmatched. CDR3 loop: CASSSRTGRGGTEAFF. The CDR3, as DNA: TGTGCCAGCAGCTCCCGGACAGGGCGCGGTGGAACTGAAGCTTTCTTT.

The chain carries TRBV28 and TRBJ2-1, with 11 bases identical to TRBD2. After removal of 5 bases from V and 7 bases from J, the junction contained 10 bases not matched to a gene. Per the germline V gene, CDR1 is MDHEN and CDR2 is SYDVKM. The CDR3 has 16 residues. This CDR3 reads CASSRISGRAGNEQFF. The CDR3 bases are TGTGCCAGCAGTCGGATTAGCGGGAGGGCCGGAAATGAGCAGTTCTTC.

This sequence joins TRBV6-5 and TRBJ1-2, with D possibly TRBD1 on 5 matching bases. V lost 2 bases, J lost 12 bases, and 19 bases lay in between. The CDR3 covers 14 residues. Germline values: CDR1 MNHEY, CDR2 SVGAGI. Here the CDR3 reads CASSYIGRDRQDTF. The CDR3 nucleotides are TGTGCCAGCAGTTACATCGGGCGGGACCGCCAAGACACCTTC.

The chain links TRBV5-1 to TRBJ2-7; TRBD2 agrees at 8 bases. The CDR3 runs to 15 residues. Trimming took 3 bases from V and 6 from J; bases not matched to a gene: 11. Germline CDR1 reads SGHRS; CDR2 reads YFSETQ. The CDR3 region is CASSWEGSGRSEQYF. The CDR3 nucleotides are TGCGCCAGCAGCTGGGAGGGAAGCGGGAGAAGCGAGCAGTACTTC.

The V gene is TRBV24-1, the J gene TRBJ2-5, with D perhaps TRBD1 (6 bases). V was trimmed by 3 bases and J by 2 bases, leaving 9 bases between them. Germline V gene data show CDR1 as KGHDR and CDR2 as SFDVKD. This CDR3 contains 14 residues. DNA of the CDR3: TGTGCCACCAGTGATCCCAGGGGACAAGAGACCCAGTACTTC. Its protein product is CATSDPRGQETQYF.

This chain connects TRBV28 to TRBJ1-2; TRBD1 aligns across 7 bases. This CDR3 is built from 17 residues. Germline lookup yields CDR1 MDHEN and CDR2 SYDVKM. V trimming: 4 bases; J trimming: 2 bases; junction bases outside the gene matches: 13. CDR3 nucleotides: TGTGCCAGCAGTTCCGGGACAGCGCACTCTACCAACTATGGCTACACCTTC. It specifies CASSSGTAHSTNYGYTF.

The chain recombines TRBV12-3 or TRBV12-4 with TRBJ1-2, with D perhaps matching TRBD1 (5 bases). Trimming took 6 bases from V and 2 from J, leaving 10 bases between them. The CDR3 extends over 13 amino acids. In DNA, the CDR3 is TGTGCCAGCAGCTCACAGGCCAACTATGGCTACACCTTC. It specifies CASSSQANYGYTF.

The rearrangement links TRBV28 to TRBJ2-7; D ambiguous. V lost 2 bases and J lost 7, with 9 bases in between. CDR1 is MDHEN and CDR2 is SYDVKM in the germline V gene. This CDR3 spans 12 amino acids. CDR3 protein: CASSLILREQYF. CDR3 nucleotides: TGTGCCAGCAGTTTAATTTTGAGGGAGCAGTACTTC.

The V call is TRBV19, the J call TRBJ1-1; D unclear. CDR1 LNHDA and CDR2 SQIVND come from the germline V gene (reference sequence). This CDR3 comprises 14 residues. Trimming stripped 6 bases from V and 0 bases from J, with 11 bases between. CDR3 coding DNA: TGTGCCAGTAGCAGAGAGAGGGTGAACACTGAAGCTTTCTTT. Encoded protein: CASSRERVNTEAFF.

This chain connects TRBV11-3 to TRBJ1-6; TRBD1 is a possible D gene (5 bases). Per the germline V gene, CDR1 is SGHNT and CDR2 is YENEEA. V was pared by 6 bases and J by 8 bases, with 14 bases between. CDR3 length: 14 residues. The CDR3 is CASSDRPSDSPLHF. CDR3 nucleotide sequence: TGTGCCAGCAGTGACAGACCTTCAGATTCACCCCTCCACTTT.

This clone was found once. The CDR3 region is CASSLLGVKAATNEKLFF. DNA of the CDR3: TGTGCCAGCAGTTTATTAGGGGTCAAGGCGGCAACTAATGAAAAACTGTTTTTT. The rearrangement links TRBV27 to TRBJ1-4; D is possibly TRBD1 (5 bases). Germline V CDR1 and CDR2: MNHEY, SMNVEV (reference sequence). The CDR3 totals 18 residues. V lost 1 base to trimming and J lost 0 bases, with 15 bases between them.

The CDR3: CASSLGTGGTTEAFF. The CDR3 nucleotides read TGTGCCAGCAGCTTAGGAACAGGGGGCACCACTGAAGCTTTCTTT. The chain is built from TRBV11-2 and TRBJ1-1; TRBD1 matches 9 bases. The CDR3 spans 15 residues. V lost 1 base and J lost 4; bases outside the gene matches: 4. The germline gives CDR1 SGHAT, CDR2 FQNNGV. Full variable domain (remainder filled in from reference TRBV11-2 and TRBJ1-1): EAGVAQSPRYKIIEKRQSVAFWCNPISGHATLYWYQQILGQGPKLLIQFQNNGVVDDSQLPKDRFSAERLKGVDSTLKIQPAKLEDSAVYLCASSLGTGGTTEAFFGQGTRLTVV.

The V call is TRBV29-1, the J call TRBJ1-2; D is ambiguous. CDR3 length equals 8 residues. Germline V CDR1 and CDR2: SQVTM, ANQGSEA. Trimming stripped 6 bases from V and 6 bases from J, with 2 bases between. CDR3 nucleotide sequence: TGCAGCGTCGATGGCTACACCTTC. Its translation is CSVDGYTF.

The chain joins TRBV28 to TRBJ2-3; 7 nucleotides agree with TRBD1. The CDR3 extends over 17 amino acids. The trim removed 4 bases at V and 0 bases at J, leaving 10 bases unmatched. Germline lookup yields CDR1 MDHEN and CDR2 SYDVKM. In DNA, the CDR3 is TGTGCCAGCAGTTCGTTTCCCGGGACAGTTAGCACAGATACGCAGTATTTT. Its protein is CASSSFPGTVSTDTQYF.

The chain has TRBV27 and TRBJ1-2, with D uncertain. The CDR3 runs 13 residues. V lost 6 bases, J lost 3 bases, and 11 bases lay in between. Germline CDR1 is MNHEY and CDR2 is SMNVEV (reference sequence). CDR3 DNA sequence: TGTGCCAGCAGCCAGACACGATACTATGGCTACACCTTC. As protein: CASSQTRYYGYTF.

This clone was observed a handful of times. V usage is TRBV4-2 and J usage is TRBJ2-3; no clear D. The CDR3 consists of 14 residues. In germline, CDR1 is LGHNA, CDR2 YNFKEQ. V lost 0 bases to trimming and J lost 1 base, with 5 bases between them. The CDR3 here is CASSQDYGTDTQYF. CDR3 nucleotides: TGTGCCAGCAGCCAAGATTATGGCACAGATACGCAGTATTTT.

J is TRBJ1-2 and V is TRBV9; 8 nucleotides align to TRBD1. After removal of 4 bases from V and 10 bases from J, the junction contained 9 bases not matched to a gene. The CDR3 extends over 13 amino acids. The germline gives CDR1 SGDLS, CDR2 YYNGEE. CDR3: CASSPRLQGVYTF. The CDR3 coding sequence is TGTGCCAGCAGCCCCCGTCTACAGGGGGTCTACACCTTC.

The chain carries TRBV6-5 and TRBJ2-2, with a weak D call TRBD2 (5 bases). Germline V gene data show CDR1 as MNHEY and CDR2 as SVGAGI. The CDR3 is 13 amino acids. V lost 5 bases and J 6 bases, leaving 10 bases between the germline ends. CDR3 in amino acids: CASSRERAGELFF. The CDR3 DNA follows: TGTGCCAGCAGTCGAGAGAGGGCCGGGGAGCTGTTTTTT.

A few counts support this clone. The gene calls are TRBV3-1 (or the pseudogene TRBV3-2) and TRBJ1-2; D may be TRBD1 (5 bases). Germline CDR1 reads LGHDT; CDR2 reads YNNKEL (reference sequence). Trimming pared 4 bases from V and 4 bases from J, leaving 13 bases between. The CDR3 runs to 14 residues. CDR3 sequence: CASSLRGRGYGYTF. Here the CDR3 DNA reads TGTGCCAGCAGCCTACGGGGGAGAGGCTATGGCTACACCTTC.

The chain uses TRBV7-9 and TRBJ2-7; D is perhaps TRBD2 (5 bases). With 5 bases removed from V and 2 bases from J, the gap between germline ends came to 13 bases. Germline CDR1 and CDR2: SEHNR and FQNEAQ (reference sequence). This CDR3 has 14 residues. CDR3 DNA sequence: TGTGCCAGCAGCCCCGTAGCGCCTCCCTACGAGCAGTACTTC. As protein: CASSPVAPPYEQYF.

The rearrangement uses TRBV6-4 and TRBJ2-2; 8 bases fit TRBD1. This CDR3 is built from 14 residues. Germline loops: CDR1 MRHNA, CDR2 SNTAGT. Germline trimming cut 4 bases from V and 4 bases from J; bases unmatched to any gene: 2. Here the CDR3 reads CASSADRATGELFF. CDR3 bases: TGTGCCAGCAGTGCGGACAGGGCCACCGGGGAGCTGTTTTTT.